Listed below are T cell receptor beta chains from one sample, sequenced in a study of identical twins. One entry per CDR3 protein results from TCRdb running MiXCR on the 5' RACE reads. This sample yields more than 600,000 distinct CDR3 sequences, of which approximately 18% are seen a single time; around 13% belongs to the top ten. The same sample was also used in a study of T cells expressing NK-cell markers.

Sequenced: PBMCs. These receptors all come from a woman between 18 and 29 years old in good health. CDR3s include the opening cysteine and the closing phenylalanine or tryptophan. A D gene is named only where the DNA matches it firmly. Clone size is shown for a subset of rows, as once, few, many or a class of expanded clone.

cdr3_nt: TGCAGTGCTAGACCGACTAGCGTTCATAAGACCCAGTACTTC
cdr3_aa: CSARPTSVHKTQYF
j_call: TRBJ2-5
clone_size: NA
cdr3_length: 14
d_call: TRBD2
v_call: TRBV20-1

cdr3_nt: TGTGCCATCAAAGACAGTTATAACTATGGCTACACCTTC
cdr3_aa: CAIKDSYNYGYTF
j_call: TRBJ1-2
clone_size: few
cdr3_length: 13
d_call: NA
v_call: TRBV10-3

cdr3_nt: TGTGCCAGCAGCCGTGAGGGCAGGGGAGGCGCGGAGACCCAGTACTTC
cdr3_aa: CASSREGRGGAETQYF
j_call: TRBJ2-5
clone_size: few
cdr3_length: 16
d_call: NA
v_call: TRBV4-2

cdr3_nt: TGTGCCAGCAGCGTAGGTTGGGACAATGAGCAGTTCTTC
cdr3_aa: CASSVGWDNEQFF
j_call: TRBJ2-1
clone_size: NA
cdr3_length: 13
d_call: NA
v_call: TRBV9

cdr3_nt: TGTGCCAGCAGCTGGACAGGGAGTGATGAGCAGTTCTTC
cdr3_aa: CASSWTGSDEQFF
j_call: TRBJ2-1
clone_size: NA
cdr3_length: 13
d_call: TRBD1
v_call: TRBV5-5

cdr3_nt: TGTGCCAGCAGCTTAGAGGGGGGGACGTCATACGAGCAGTACTTC
cdr3_aa: CASSLEGGTSYEQYF
j_call: TRBJ2-7
clone_size: few
cdr3_length: 15
d_call: NA
v_call: TRBV7-9

cdr3_nt: TGCGCCAGCACCTCCTTCTCACTGGAAAGTGGCTACACCTTC
cdr3_aa: CASTSFSLESGYTF
j_call: TRBJ1-2
clone_size: few
cdr3_length: 14
d_call: NA
v_call: TRBV5-1

cdr3_nt: TGCAGCGTTACAGGGGGGGAGTCTACTAACTATGGCTACACCTTC
cdr3_aa: CSVTGGESTNYGYTF
j_call: TRBJ1-2
clone_size: few
cdr3_length: 15
d_call: TRBD1
v_call: TRBV29-1

cdr3_nt: TGCGCCAGCAGCTTGCTTGTTAGCGGAAAGGGGCAGTTCTTC
cdr3_aa: CASSLLVSGKGQFF
j_call: TRBJ2-1
clone_size: NA
cdr3_length: 14
d_call: NA
v_call: TRBV5-1

cdr3_nt: TGCAGCGCTAACGACAGGGATGGCTACACCTTC
cdr3_aa: CSANDRDGYTF
j_call: TRBJ1-2
clone_size: few
cdr3_length: 11
d_call: TRBD1
v_call: TRBV29-1

cdr3_nt: TGTGCCATCAGGCAGGGGGCAGATACGCAGTATTTT
cdr3_aa: CAIRQGADTQYF
j_call: TRBJ2-3
clone_size: NA
cdr3_length: 12
d_call: TRBD1
v_call: TRBV10-3

cdr3_nt: TGTGCCATCGGCGGGCTCGGGACCCAGTACTTC
cdr3_aa: CAIGGLGTQYF
j_call: TRBJ2-5
clone_size: few
cdr3_length: 11
d_call: NA
v_call: TRBV10-3

cdr3_nt: TGTGCCAGCAGCGGGAACATCGCGAACACTGAAGCTTTCTTT
cdr3_aa: CASSGNIANTEAFF
j_call: TRBJ1-1
clone_size: few
cdr3_length: 14
d_call: NA
v_call: TRBV9

cdr3_nt: TGTGCCAGCAGCCAGGCGGGGGGCGGGGAGCTGTTTTTT
cdr3_aa: CASSQAGGGELFF
j_call: TRBJ2-2
clone_size: NA
cdr3_length: 13
d_call: TRBD2
v_call: TRBV3-1

cdr3_nt: TGTGCCACCTTCTGGCAGAACCCCCGCAACCACTTCCGCTGTCAAACCCAGTACTTC
cdr3_aa: CATFWQNPRNHFRCQTQYF
j_call: TRBJ2-5
clone_size: NA
cdr3_length: 19
d_call: NA
v_call: TRBV10-3

cdr3_nt: TGTGCCAGCAGTTGGAACCCGGAGGGCTACACCTTC
cdr3_aa: CASSWNPEGYTF
j_call: TRBJ1-2
clone_size: few
cdr3_length: 12
d_call: NA
v_call: TRBV6-6

cdr3_nt: TGTGCCAGCAGTCGACAGGGAAGTTATGAAGCTTTCTTT
cdr3_aa: CASSRQGSYEAFF
j_call: TRBJ1-1
clone_size: NA
cdr3_length: 13
d_call: TRBD1
v_call: TRBV6-1

cdr3_nt: TGTGCCAGCAGTGAGCCGGGACAGGGAATCTACGAGCAGTACTTC
cdr3_aa: CASSEPGQGIYEQYF
j_call: TRBJ2-7
clone_size: NA
cdr3_length: 15
d_call: TRBD1
v_call: TRBV25-1

cdr3_nt: TGTGCCAGCGGGACGTCCCAGTTAGCCTACAATGAGCAGTTCTTC
cdr3_aa: CASGTSQLAYNEQFF
j_call: TRBJ2-1
clone_size: NA
cdr3_length: 15
d_call: NA
v_call: TRBV7-9

cdr3_nt: TGCAGTGCTAGTGTGGGATCTAATCAGCCCCAGCATTTT
cdr3_aa: CSASVGSNQPQHF
j_call: TRBJ1-5
clone_size: NA
cdr3_length: 13
d_call: NA
v_call: TRBV20-1

cdr3_nt: TGTGCCAGCTCACCGGGGTTACCCAATGAGCAGTTCTTC
cdr3_aa: CASSPGLPNEQFF
j_call: TRBJ2-1
clone_size: few
cdr3_length: 13
d_call: NA
v_call: TRBV18

cdr3_nt: TGTGCCAGCGGGAGGGCCGAAACAGATACGCAGTATTTT
cdr3_aa: CASGRAETDTQYF
j_call: TRBJ2-3
clone_size: NA
cdr3_length: 13
d_call: TRBD2
v_call: TRBV12-3/TRBV12-4

cdr3_nt: TGTGCCAGCAGTCCCCGCCCTCAAGAGTGGACGAACACCGGGGAGCTGTTTTTT
cdr3_aa: CASSPRPQEWTNTGELFF
j_call: TRBJ2-2
clone_size: NA
cdr3_length: 18
d_call: NA
v_call: TRBV6-1

cdr3_nt: TGTGCCAGTAGTACGACCTTGACAGTAGTGGCTGGCTACACCTTC
cdr3_aa: CASSTTLTVVAGYTF
j_call: TRBJ1-2
clone_size: NA
cdr3_length: 15
d_call: NA
v_call: TRBV19

cdr3_nt: TGCAGTGCTAGGGAGACAGAAATCAGCAATCAGCCCCAGCATTTT
cdr3_aa: CSARETEISNQPQHF
j_call: TRBJ1-5
clone_size: NA
cdr3_length: 15
d_call: NA
v_call: TRBV20-1

cdr3_nt: TGCAGTGCCTTCAGGGCGGGGCTCGGTACTGAGCAGTTCTTC
cdr3_aa: CSAFRAGLGTEQFF
j_call: TRBJ2-1
clone_size: NA
cdr3_length: 14
d_call: NA
v_call: TRBV20-1

cdr3_nt: TGCAGTGCTAGTCTGGACAGCCAAGCCTCCTACGAGCAGTACTTC
cdr3_aa: CSASLDSQASYEQYF
j_call: TRBJ2-7
clone_size: NA
cdr3_length: 15
d_call: NA
v_call: TRBV20-1

cdr3_nt: TGTGCCAGCAGACTTCGGACAGGGGGCCAAGAGACCCAGTACTTC
cdr3_aa: CASRLRTGGQETQYF
j_call: TRBJ2-5
clone_size: few
cdr3_length: 15
d_call: TRBD1
v_call: TRBV7-9

cdr3_nt: TGCGCCAGCAGCTTCCCAGGGGATACGCAGTATTTT
cdr3_aa: CASSFPGDTQYF
j_call: TRBJ2-3
clone_size: NA
cdr3_length: 12
d_call: NA
v_call: TRBV5-1

cdr3_nt: TGTGCCAGCAGGCGACAGGGGTTGGGAGATACGCAGTATTTT
cdr3_aa: CASRRQGLGDTQYF
j_call: TRBJ2-3
clone_size: few
cdr3_length: 14
d_call: TRBD1
v_call: TRBV6-1

cdr3_nt: TGCGCCAGCAGCCAAGACCGGGACAGGTCAGATACGCAGTATTTT
cdr3_aa: CASSQDRDRSDTQYF
j_call: TRBJ2-3
clone_size: NA
cdr3_length: 15
d_call: TRBD1
v_call: TRBV4-1

cdr3_nt: TGTGCCAGCAGCTTAGGGGCAGGCTCCAACTATGGCTACACCTTC
cdr3_aa: CASSLGAGSNYGYTF
j_call: TRBJ1-2
clone_size: once
cdr3_length: 15
d_call: NA
v_call: TRBV11-1

cdr3_nt: TGTGCCAGCGCCCGGCAGGCAAGCTCCTACAATGAGCAGTTCTTC
cdr3_aa: CASARQASSYNEQFF
j_call: TRBJ2-1
clone_size: NA
cdr3_length: 15
d_call: NA
v_call: TRBV6-2/TRBV6-3

cdr3_nt: TGCAGCGTTGGGACAGGGGGGACCTATGGCTACACCTTC
cdr3_aa: CSVGTGGTYGYTF
j_call: TRBJ1-2
clone_size: NA
cdr3_length: 13
d_call: TRBD1
v_call: TRBV29-1

cdr3_nt: TGTGCCATTTCCCCCGGACTAGCGGGGCCCGGGGAGCTGTTTTTT
cdr3_aa: CAISPGLAGPGELFF
j_call: TRBJ2-2
clone_size: few
cdr3_length: 15
d_call: TRBD2
v_call: TRBV10-3

cdr3_nt: TGTGCCAGCAGCTTACTGAGCTTTTACACCGGGGAGCTGTTTTTT
cdr3_aa: CASSLLSFYTGELFF
j_call: TRBJ2-2
clone_size: NA
cdr3_length: 15
d_call: NA
v_call: TRBV7-9

cdr3_nt: TGTGCCAGCAGACGACCTCTAGCGGGGGCCGACACAGATACGCAGTATTTT
cdr3_aa: CASRRPLAGADTDTQYF
j_call: TRBJ2-3
clone_size: few
cdr3_length: 17
d_call: TRBD2
v_call: TRBV11-3

cdr3_nt: TGTGCCAGCAGCTCCCTTGGCCGAGGAATCAATGAGCAGTTCTTC
cdr3_aa: CASSSLGRGINEQFF
j_call: TRBJ2-1
clone_size: NA
cdr3_length: 15
d_call: NA
v_call: TRBV6-1

cdr3_nt: TGTGCCAGCAGTGGAAGCGGGAGGAATGAGCAGTTCTTC
cdr3_aa: CASSGSGRNEQFF
j_call: TRBJ2-1
clone_size: few
cdr3_length: 13
d_call: TRBD2
v_call: TRBV12-3/TRBV12-4

cdr3_nt: TGTGCCAGCAGCGTATTAGCTGACAGCACCTACGAGCAGTACTTC
cdr3_aa: CASSVLADSTYEQYF
j_call: TRBJ2-7
clone_size: NA
cdr3_length: 15
d_call: NA
v_call: TRBV9

cdr3_nt: TGCAGTGCTAGAGTTCCTAGCGGGAGACCCGATGAGCAGTTCTTC
cdr3_aa: CSARVPSGRPDEQFF
j_call: TRBJ2-1
clone_size: NA
cdr3_length: 15
d_call: TRBD2
v_call: TRBV20-1